This is a list of T cell receptor beta chains from one sample in a study of a mutant IDH1 vaccine in newly diagnosed glioma. For these TCRs, the target antigens are not known. Libraries were prepared by immunoSEQ multiplex PCR; TCRdb keeps only in-frame clonotypes and omits some of them. The table includes under 85,000 clones, about 85% detected once. The input for sequencing was PBMCs, taken from a glioma patient whose treatment included an IDH1 peptide vaccine. These TCRs come from a woman aged 45-59 years with glioma. Each CDR3 is given with its conserved first and last residue. D genes are given only for firm matches. Clone size appears in some rows only: once, few, many, or a class for an expanded clone.

D gene	J gene	clone size	V gene	CDR3 protein	CDR3 DNA
.	TRBJ2-3	.	TRBV10-2	CASSAGHTQYF	TGCGCCAGCAGTGCCGGACATACGCAGTATTTT
.	TRBJ2-3	.	TRBV9	CASSVVAGRTDTQYF	TGTGCCAGCAGCGTAGTAGCAGGGCGCACAGATACGCAGTATTTT
.	TRBJ2-5	.	TRBV27	CASLEETQYF	TGTGCCAGCTTGGAGGAGACCCAGTACTTC
.	TRBJ1-5	.	TRBV6-5	CASSSVHSNQPQHF	TGTGCCAGCAGTTCCGTCCATAGCAATCAGCCCCAGCATTTT
TRBD2	TRBJ2-1	.	TRBV5-1	CASSFEPTSGRNEQFF	TGCGCCAGCAGCTTCGAGCCCACTAGCGGGAGAAATGAGCAGTTCTTC
.	TRBJ1-2	.	TRBV21-1	CASSSPDRAMYGYTF	TGTGCCAGCAGCTCGCCTGACAGGGCGATGTATGGCTACACCTTC
.	TRBJ1-2	few	TRBV10-3	CAISESFVGGSGYTF	TGTGCCATCAGTGAGTCATTTGTTGGAGGTAGCGGCTACACCTTC
.	TRBJ1-6	.	TRBV7-9	CASSSEGGGNSPLHF	TGTGCCAGCAGCTCGGAAGGCGGCGGTAATTCACCCCTCCACTTT
.	TRBJ2-3	.	TRBV5-1	CASSLGREVSTDTQYF	TGCGCCAGCAGCTTGGGTAGGGAAGTTAGCACAGATACGCAGTATTTT
.	TRBJ2-2	.	TRBV5-1	CASSLAPAGTGELFF	TGCGCCAGCAGCTTGGCCCCAGCGGGCACCGGGGAGCTGTTTTTT
.	TRBJ1-5	.	TRBV30	CAWSPYNQPQHF	TGTGCCTGGAGTCCTTACAATCAGCCCCAGCATTTT
.	TRBJ2-7	.	TRBV18	CASSPGVRDEQYF	TGTGCCAGCTCACCAGGAGTAAGGGACGAGCAGTACTTC
TRBD2	TRBJ2-5	.	TRBV5-4	CASSPRGGGQETQYF	TGTGCCAGCAGCCCCCGGGGCGGGGGACAAGAGACCCAGTACTTC
.	TRBJ2-7	.	TRBV30	CAWSGGAPYEQYF	TGTGCCTGGAGTGGGGGAGCCCCCTACGAGCAGTACTTC
.	TRBJ1-6	.	TRBV28	CASSPMGSPLHF	TGTGCCAGCAGCCCGATGGGTTCACCCCTCCACTTT
.	TRBJ2-7	.	TRBV6-5	CASSYVEGQLYEQYF	TGTGCCAGCAGTTACGTGGAGGGACAGCTCTACGAGCAGTACTTC
TRBD2	TRBJ2-3	.	TRBV9	CASSVGLSSGVGDTQYF	TGTGCCAGCAGCGTAGGTTTATCGAGCGGGGTAGGAGATACGCAGTATTTT
.	TRBJ1-5	.	TRBV19	CASSPRPEGQPQHF	TGTGCCAGTAGTCCCCGCCCGGAGGGTCAGCCCCAGCATTTT
.	TRBJ2-7	.	TRBV7-9	CASSSLGGFDEQYF	TGTGCCAGCAGCTCCCTAGGGGGATTTGACGAGCAGTACTTC
.	TRBJ1-1	.	TRBV29-1	CSVDTGGRTTEAFF	TGCAGCGTTGATACGGGGGGCAGGACCACTGAAGCTTTCTTT
TRBD1	TRBJ2-2	.	TRBV30	CAFLGRGRFTGELFF	TGTGCCTTTTTAGGTAGGGGGCGGTTCACCGGGGAGCTGTTTTTT
.	TRBJ1-3	.	TRBV2	CASSVEGYTIYF	TGTGCCAGCAGTGTTGAGGGATACACCATATATTTT
TRBD1	TRBJ2-1	.	TRBV2	CASRTGEGYNEQFF	TGTGCCAGCAGGACAGGGGAAGGCTACAATGAGCAGTTCTTC
TRBD1	TRBJ2-7	once	TRBV7-9	CASSSRMGQLSYEQYF	TGTGCCAGCAGTTCTAGGATGGGACAGCTCTCCTACGAGCAGTACTTC
.	TRBJ2-2	.	TRBV7-3	CASSFWSGRELFF	TGTGCCAGCAGCTTCTGGTCTGGCAGGGAGCTGTTTTTT
TRBD2	TRBJ2-3	.	TRBV5-4	CASSPTSFSSTDTQYF	TGTGCCAGCAGCCCGACTAGCTTTTCGAGCACAGATACGCAGTATTTT
.	TRBJ2-7	.	TRBV27	CASSFGASYEQYF	TGTGCCAGCAGTTTTGGAGCTTCCTACGAGCAGTACTTC
.	TRBJ2-3	.	TRBV9	CASSVGSGQDTQYF	TGTGCCAGCAGCGTAGGTTCAGGGCAAGATACGCAGTATTTT
.	TRBJ1-1	.	TRBV27	CASSSETALDAAFF	TGTGCCAGCAGTTCGGAGACCGCCCTAGATGCGGCTTTCTTT
TRBD2	TRBJ2-7	.	TRBV7-3	CASSLMAGAGEQYF	TGTGCCAGCAGCTTGATGGCGGGAGCAGGAGAGCAGTACTTC
TRBD2	TRBJ2-1	.	TRBV7-6	CASSPRRSGYLAYNEQFF	TGTGCCAGCAGCCCCCGCCGTAGCGGGTACCTGGCCTACAATGAGCAGTTCTTC
TRBD2	TRBJ2-3	.	TRBV19	CASSLLAGGPKDTQYF	TGTGCCAGTAGTTTACTAGCGGGAGGGCCTAAAGATACGCAGTATTTT
TRBD2	TRBJ2-7	.	TRBV5-1	CASSFTSGAYEQYF	TGCGCCAGCAGTTTTACTAGCGGGGCCTACGAGCAGTACTTC
.	TRBJ2-2	.	TRBV18	CASSPPPTNTGELFF	TGTGCCAGCTCACCACCCCCGACGAACACCGGGGAGCTGTTTTTT
TRBD1	TRBJ1-1	.	TRBV5-1	CASRAGTGSMNTEAFF	TGCGCCAGCAGAGCCGGGACAGGGAGTATGAACACTGAAGCTTTCTTT
TRBD1	TRBJ2-5	.	TRBV5-6	CASSFPGQGTETQYF	TGTGCCAGCAGCTTCCCGGGACAGGGGACCGAGACCCAGTACTTC
.	TRBJ1-4	.	TRBV6-5	CASSPRDGREKLFF	TGTGCCAGCAGCCCCCGGGACGGGAGGGAAAAACTGTTTTTT